This T cell receptor beta chain was profiled in a study of shared clonotypes between healthy human individuals. Broader study findings: When compared with the clonotypes that were shared by all four sorted-subset donors, the non-shared clonotypes turned out to have lower generation probabilities.

On this clone: The antigen is undetermined.

Trimming pared 2 bases from V and 2 bases from J, leaving 7 bases between. The CDR3 spans 14 residues. Germline V CDR1 and CDR2: SGHRS, YFSETQ. The table came from immunoSEQ multiplex PCR; TCRdb's copy has only in-frame clones and leaves some out. This sample carries about 1,500,000 clones, 96% of them seen once, and the ten largest clones take more than 0.9%. The chain is built from TRBV5-1 and TRBJ2-2; D may be TRBD1 or TRBD2 (5 bases each). The source is a man younger than 45 in good health. Sequencing input: naive CD4+ T cells sorted from blood. Noted subset: CD45RA+ positively selected. The CDR3: CASSFGANTGELFF. CDR3 sequence (DNA): TGCGCCAGCAGCTTCGGGGCTAACACCGGGGAGCTGTTTTTT.